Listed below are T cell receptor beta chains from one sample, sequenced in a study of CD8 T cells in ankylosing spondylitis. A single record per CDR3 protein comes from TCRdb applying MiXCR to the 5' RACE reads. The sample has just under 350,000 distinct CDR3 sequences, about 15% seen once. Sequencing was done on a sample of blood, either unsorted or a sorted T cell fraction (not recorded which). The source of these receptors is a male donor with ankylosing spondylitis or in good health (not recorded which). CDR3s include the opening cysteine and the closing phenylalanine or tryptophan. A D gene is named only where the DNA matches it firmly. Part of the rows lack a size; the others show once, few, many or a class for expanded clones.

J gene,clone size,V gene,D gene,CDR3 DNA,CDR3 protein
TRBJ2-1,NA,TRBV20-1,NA,TGCAGTGTGGGGAGGGGGGCTGACAATGAGCAGTTCTTC,CSVGRGADNEQFF
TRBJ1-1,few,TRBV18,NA,TGTGCCAGCTCACCGTCGGGGGGGGCAACTGAAGCTTTCTTT,CASSPSGGATEAFF
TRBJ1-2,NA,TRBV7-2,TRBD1,TGTGCCAGCAGCTTAATGGGACAGCCCTACACCTTC,CASSLMGQPYTF
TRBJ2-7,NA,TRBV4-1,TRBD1,TGCGCCAGCAGCCAAGACTTCGGAACCAGGACAGGTACCTCCTACGAGCAGTACTTC,CASSQDFGTRTGTSYEQYF
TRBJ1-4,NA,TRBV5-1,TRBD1,TGCGCCAGCAAGTCCACGGGACAGCTGGATGAAAAACTGTTTTTT,CASKSTGQLDEKLFF
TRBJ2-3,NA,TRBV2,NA,TGTGCCAGCAGTGAAGGGACTTACCGCTACACAGATACGCAGTATTTT,CASSEGTYRYTDTQYF
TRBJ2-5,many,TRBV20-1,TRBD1,TGCAGTGCCAAAGACGGGACAGCTGAAGAGACCCAGTACTTC,CSAKDGTAEETQYF
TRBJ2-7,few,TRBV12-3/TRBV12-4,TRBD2,TGTGCCAGCAGTCTCCTCGGGGAGGGTACGGGAATGGAGCAGTACTTC,CASSLLGEGTGMEQYF
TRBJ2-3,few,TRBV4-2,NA,TGTGCCAGCAGCGGTAGGGAGAGTACAGATACGCAGTATTTT,CASSGRESTDTQYF
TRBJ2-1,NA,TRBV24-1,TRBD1,TGTGCCACCAGTGATTCAAAGGGACAGGGGAGGAACGAGCAGTTCTTC,CATSDSKGQGRNEQFF